This is a list of T cell receptor beta chains from one sample in a study of shared clonotypes between healthy human individuals. Profiling relied on immunoSEQ multiplex PCR, and the TCRdb table lists in-frame clones only, not all of them. The sample lists about 2 million clones; about 95% were seen once. The sequencing sample was made of naive CD8+ T cells sorted from blood. The receptors were sampled from a man aged 18 to 30 in good health. CDR3s include the opening cysteine and the closing phenylalanine or tryptophan. D genes are given only for firm matches. Size is omitted from some rows. Given values are once, few, many or a class for expanded clones.

v_gene,j_gene,abundance,d_gene,CDR3aa,CDR3nt
TRBV4-1,TRBJ1-4,-,TRBD1,CASSQENQGAREKLFF,TGCGCCAGCAGCCAAGAAAATCAGGGGGCGCGAGAAAAACTGTTTTTT
TRBV6-5,TRBJ2-7,-,TRBD1,CASSQPGQGLYEQYF,TGTGCCAGCAGTCAGCCGGGACAGGGCCTCTACGAGCAGTACTTC
TRBV29-1,TRBJ1-2,-,-,CSVDSRDSYGYTF,TGCAGCGTTGATAGTAGGGATAGCTATGGCTACACCTTC
TRBV11-3,TRBJ2-1,-,TRBD2,CASSSHSGGIDNEQFF,TGTGCCAGCAGCTCCCACAGCGGGGGGATCGACAATGAGCAGTTCTTC
TRBV7-6,TRBJ2-7,-,-,CASSLAQGTSYEQYF,TGTGCCAGCAGCTTGGCGCAGGGGACGTCGTACGAGCAGTACTTC
TRBV19,TRBJ2-1,-,-,CASNEDSETFF,TGTGCCAGTAATGAGGACAGCGAAACGTTCTTC
TRBV11-2,TRBJ2-3,-,-,CASSLGRHSHTQYF,TGTGCCAGCAGCTTAGGACGGCATTCGCATACGCAGTATTTT
TRBV12-5,TRBJ1-3,-,-,CASGLEGAGNTIYF,TGTGCTAGTGGTTTGGAGGGAGCCGGAAACACCATATATTTT
TRBV18,TRBJ1-3,-,-,CASSPTPRGSGNTIYF,TGTGCCAGCTCACCCACTCCCAGGGGCTCTGGAAACACCATATATTTT
TRBV27,TRBJ1-5,-,-,CASSPGRENQPQHF,TGTGCCAGCAGTCCTGGCCGGGAAAATCAGCCCCAGCATTTT
TRBV13,TRBJ2-1,-,TRBD2,CASTREAYNEQFF,TGTGCCAGCACGCGGGAGGCCTACAATGAGCAGTTCTTC
TRBV10-3,TRBJ1-4,-,TRBD1,CAISESLSGGDEKLFF,TGTGCCATCAGTGAGTCGTTGTCAGGGGGCGACGAAAAACTGTTTTTT
TRBV2,TRBJ2-7,-,TRBD2,CASIRAREGLNYEQYF,TGTGCCAGCATCCGAGCGCGGGAGGGACTGAACTACGAGCAGTACTTC
TRBV28,TRBJ2-7,once,-,CASSPDRTEQYF,TGTGCCAGCAGTCCGGACCGCACCGAGCAGTACTTC
TRBV7-9,TRBJ2-7,once,-,CASSSATDGRLSYEQYF,TGTGCCAGCAGCTCGGCAACCGACGGGAGACTTTCCTACGAGCAGTACTTC
TRBV13,TRBJ2-1,-,-,CASSAQMSPNEQFF,TGTGCCAGCAGCGCGCAGATGAGCCCCAATGAGCAGTTCTTC
TRBV7-7,TRBJ2-5,-,TRBD1,CASSPRQGAPRETQYF,TGTGCTAGCAGCCCAAGACAGGGGGCGCCCCGGGAGACCCAGTACTTC
TRBV11-3,TRBJ2-7,-,-,CASSQSIGYEQYF,TGTGCCAGCAGCCAAAGCATAGGTTACGAGCAGTACTTC
TRBV5-1,TRBJ2-3,-,TRBD2,CASSLGLAGTTDTQYF,TGCGCCAGCAGCCTCGGACTAGCGGGAACCACAGATACGCAGTATTTT
TRBV27,TRBJ2-1,-,TRBD2,CASSLRTSGTYNEQFF,TGTGCCAGCAGTTTACGGACTAGCGGGACTTACAATGAGCAGTTCTTC
TRBV5-6,TRBJ2-2,once,-,CASSLSAGWSGELFF,TGTGCCAGCAGCTTGTCCGCAGGGTGGTCCGGGGAGCTGTTTTTT
TRBV4-3,TRBJ2-1,once,TRBD2,CASSQDGEGSIEQFF,TGCGCCAGCAGCCAAGACGGGGAGGGAAGTATTGAGCAGTTCTTC
TRBV29-1,TRBJ2-7,-,TRBD1,CSVEGVGQTYEQYF,TGCAGCGTTGAAGGGGTGGGACAGACCTACGAGCAGTACTTC
TRBV7-8,TRBJ2-5,-,-,CASSLSRTDFIGETQYF,TGTGCCAGCAGCTTGTCTAGGACAGACTTTATTGGGGAGACCCAGTACTTC
TRBV6-1,TRBJ1-1,-,TRBD1,CACHPGTEVTEAFF,TGTGCCTGCCACCCCGGGACAGAAGTAACTGAAGCTTTCTTT
TRBV9,TRBJ2-4,-,-,CASSRREEAQNIQYF,TGTGCCAGCAGCCGCCGCGAAGAGGCACAAAACATTCAGTACTTC
TRBV6-5,TRBJ2-3,-,-,CASRGSPPLDTQYF,TGTGCCAGCAGGGGTTCTCCCCCCTTAGATACGCAGTATTTT
TRBV29-1,TRBJ2-7,-,-,CSVETGPYEQYF,TGCAGCGTCGAAACAGGGCCCTACGAGCAGTACTTC
TRBV2,TRBJ2-2,once,TRBD2,CASSGLAQNTGELFF,TGTGCCAGCAGTGGACTAGCGCAAAACACCGGGGAGCTGTTTTTT
TRBV28,TRBJ2-3,once,TRBD2,CASTPVLAGEDTQYF,TGTGCCAGCACCCCCGTGTTAGCGGGGGAAGATACGCAGTATTTT
TRBV11-3,TRBJ2-1,-,-,CASSLGWSSYNEQFF,TGTGCCAGCAGCCTAGGGTGGTCCTCCTACAATGAGCAGTTCTTC
TRBV5-8,TRBJ1-5,-,-,CASSSDTGIQPQHF,TGTGCCAGCAGCTCGGATACAGGGATCCAGCCCCAGCATTTT
TRBV6-6,TRBJ2-2,-,-,CASSLGGPITGELFF,TGTGCCAGCAGTTTGGGGGGGCCGATCACCGGGGAGCTGTTTTTT
TRBV9,TRBJ1-2,-,-,CASSGRQSYGYTF,TGTGCCAGCAGCGGCCGACAGTCCTATGGCTACACCTTC
TRBV11-2,TRBJ1-6,-,-,CASSSHGPNSPLHF,TGTGCCAGCAGCTCCCACGGCCCCAATTCACCCCTCCACTTT